The 27 T cell receptor beta chains in this list originate from one sample, sequenced in a study of human T cells and chemical hapten exposure. TCRdb fed the RACE reads into MiXCR, producing one record per CDR3 protein. The table lists tens of thousands of distinct CDR3 sequences, roughly 9.5% of them singletons, with 26% in the top ten. This sample's time point: patch test 3, about 24 weeks after DPC sensitization. The treatment here: therapeutic diphenylcyclopropenone sensitization with weekly scalp DPC. Unfractionated whole blood served as the source for total RNA extraction. The starting material was whole blood, obtained in connection with sensitization to the hapten diphenylcyclopropenone (DPC). These TCRs come from a man aged 50 to 59 with alopecia areata. Some clones in this sample may be carry-over from other donors' samples.

This clonotype came up many times. This sequence joins TRBV12-3 or TRBV12-4 and TRBJ2-3; 11 bases match TRBD2. V gave up 5 bases and J gave up 4 bases; unmatched junction bases: 5. CDR3 length: 15 amino acids. The CDR3 DNA follows: TGTGCCAGCAGTACCCCACTAGCGGGGGCAGATACGCAGTATTTT. Translated: CASSTPLAGADTQYF.

This clonotype was counted at least ten times. The rearrangement links TRBV6-2 or TRBV6-3 to TRBJ2-7, with D unresolved. Germline CDR1 is MNHEY and CDR2 is SVGEGT. The CDR3 loop spans 16 amino acids. With 4 bases removed from V and 2 bases from J, the gap between germline ends came to 18 bases. CDR3 in amino acids: CASSLFQGRRTYEQYF. In DNA, the CDR3 is TGTGCCAGCAGTTTGTTCCAAGGCAGGAGAACCTACGAGCAGTACTTC.

This clonotype was picked up many times. J is TRBJ2-1 and V is TRBV3-1, with D unresolved. Looked up from germline, CDR1 is LGHDT and CDR2 is YNNKEL (reference sequence). Trimming took off 1 base at V and 9 bases at J, with 4 bases between the two ends. This CDR3 is 11 amino acids long. CDR3 DNA: TGTGCCAGCAGCCAAGTAGGTGAGCAGTTCTTC. This sequence encodes CASSQVGEQFF.

This clonotype has at least ten counts. This sequence joins TRBV10-1 and TRBJ1-2; D gene ambiguous. Per germline, CDR1 WNHNN and CDR2 SYGVQD (reference sequence). There are 12 residues in the CDR3. V was trimmed by 3 bases and J by 4 bases, leaving 6 bases between them. The CDR3 DNA follows: TGCGCCAGCAGTGACTATACCTATGGCTACACCTTC. Amino acids: CASSDYTYGYTF.

This clonotype is medium-sized by share. The rearrangement links TRBV15 to TRBJ2-3, with a tentative D call TRBD2 (5 bases). Germline CDR1 and CDR2: LNHNV and YYDKDF (reference sequence). There are 13 residues in the CDR3. Deletions cut 8 bases from V and 0 bases from J, with 9 bases between. CDR3 DNA sequence: TGTGCCACCCCCAGCGGAAGCACAGATACGCAGTATTTT. Amino acids: CATPSGSTDTQYF.

This clonotype was recorded at least ten times. The chain employs TRBV6-2 or TRBV6-3 and TRBJ2-7; 7 nucleotides agree with TRBD2. The junction had 7 bases not matched to a gene; V was cut back by 2 bases and J by 3 bases. Germline CDR1 reads MNHEY; CDR2 reads SVGEGT. The CDR3 has 15 residues. The CDR3 region is CASSYTLGGSYEQYF. CDR3 DNA sequence: TGTGCCAGCAGTTACACGCTGGGGGGGAGCTACGAGCAGTACTTC.

This clonotype appeared many times. This chain joins TRBV7-3 and TRBJ2-3; 11 bases are a match to TRBD2. The germline V gene has CDR1 SGHTA and CDR2 FQGTGA. J gave up 4 bases and V 5 bases, and 14 bases lay outside the gene matches. There are 18 residues in the CDR3. In DNA form, the CDR3 reads TGTGCCAGCAGCCAGAACCCCGAACTAGCGGGAGTCCCAGATACGCAGTATTTT. It codes for CASSQNPELAGVPDTQYF.

This clonotype was seen repeatedly, ten times or more. The chain employs TRBV18 and TRBJ1-5; D remains ambiguous. V lost 1 base and J 5 bases, leaving 9 bases between the germline ends. The CDR3 has 14 residues. CDR1 is KGHSH, CDR2 LQKENI, per germline. The chain's CDR3 is CASSPRVRDQPQHF. CDR3 DNA sequence: TGTGCCAGCTCACCACGGGTCCGAGATCAGCCCCAGCATTTT.

This clonotype was seen once. A read error is possible here, since a much larger clone lies one base away. Because the CDR3 is missing its conserved closing phenylalanine or tryptophan, this is likely a read error. The J gene is TRBJ2-1, the V gene TRBV29-1; 8 positions agree with TRBD1. Per the germline V gene, CDR1 is SQVTM and CDR2 is ANQGSEA. The CDR3 totals 14 residues. The V and J ends lost 6 bases and 5 bases, in that order; junction bases with no gene match: 9. The CDR3 here is CSVLRQGRNNEQFS. CDR3 DNA: TGCAGCGTCCTCCGACAGGGGCGGAACAATGAGCAGTTCTCC.

The rearrangement links TRBV20-1 to TRBJ1-6, with no clear D. The V and J ends lost 5 bases and 9 bases respectively, with 11 bases between them. The CDR3 runs 12 residues. Germline V lookup: CDR1 DFQATT, CDR2 SNEGSKA (reference sequence). The CDR3, as DNA: TGCAGTGCTGGCGAGACTGGTTCACCCCTCCACTTT. It is translated as CSAGETGSPLHF.

The chain couples TRBV4-1 to TRBJ2-4; TRBD2 is a possible D gene (5 bases). There are 13 residues in the CDR3. Germline V lookup: CDR1 MGHRA, CDR2 YSYEKL. Trimming pared 0 bases from V and 8 bases from J, leaving 8 bases between. The CDR3 DNA is TGCGCCAGCAGCCAAGACCTGAGGGACATTCAGTACTTC. Translated: CASSQDLRDIQYF.

This clonotype was seen many times. The V gene is TRBV7-8, the J gene TRBJ1-1; D gene uncertain. This CDR3 is built from 15 residues. With 3 bases removed from V and 5 bases from J, the gap between germline ends came to 16 bases. Germline V CDR1 and CDR2: SGHVS, FQNEAQ. The CDR3 sequence is CASSFTGDSRTEAFF. In DNA form, the CDR3 reads TGTGCCAGCAGCTTTACCGGGGATTCAAGAACTGAAGCTTTCTTT.

Ten or more counts support this clonotype. The chain links TRBV4-1 to TRBJ2-1; D possibly corresponds to TRBD2 (6 bases). The germline V gene encodes CDR1 MGHRA and CDR2 YSYEKL. CDR3 length: 16 residues. V gave up 7 bases and J gave up 0 bases, with 16 bases separating them. CDR3 loop: CASTRGGGSSYNEQFF. The DNA for the CDR3 is TGCGCCAGCACCCGGGGAGGAGGGAGCTCCTACAATGAGCAGTTCTTC.

This rearrangement joins TRBV11-2 to TRBJ2-5; D gene ambiguous. The germline gives CDR1 SGHAT, CDR2 FQNNGV. Trimming pared 1 base from V and 4 bases from J, leaving 7 bases between. The CDR3 has 13 amino acids. For the CDR3, the DNA is TGTGCCAGCAGCTTAGGGTCTGTAGAGACCCAGTACTTC. Its protein product is CASSLGSVETQYF.

This clonotype was found many times. The chain links TRBV29-1 to TRBJ1-2; no definite D call. V was cut by 0 bases and J by 3 bases, with 11 bases left in between. This CDR3 has 14 amino acids. Germline V gene sequence: CDR1 SQVTM, CDR2 ANQGSEA. The CDR3 loop reads CSVEEPSRHYGYTF. The CDR3, as DNA: TGCAGCGTTGAAGAACCGTCCAGGCACTATGGCTACACCTTC.

There are many counts of this clonotype. The chain carries TRBV12-3 or TRBV12-4 and TRBJ2-5, with D tentatively TRBD2 (5 bases). The CDR3 totals 14 residues. Trimming shortened V by 3 bases and J by 7 bases, and 15 bases separated the two germline ends. Here the CDR3 reads CASSFSLAEVTQYF. Here the CDR3 DNA reads TGTGCCAGCAGTTTTTCCCTAGCTGAAGTGACCCAGTACTTC.

This clonotype was counted ten times or more. The rearrangement joins TRBV3-1 to TRBJ2-2, with a tentative D call TRBD1 (7 bases). This CDR3 spans 16 amino acids. V lost 2 bases and J 1 base, leaving 11 bases between the germline ends. Germline V gene lookup returns CDR1 LGHDT and CDR2 YNNKEL (reference sequence). The CDR3 reads CASSQRQGLNTGELFF. In DNA, the CDR3 is TGTGCCAGCAGCCAACGACAGGGACTGAACACCGGGGAGCTGTTTTTT.

This clonotype was detected ten times or more. This sequence joins TRBV5-1 and TRBJ2-1; the D gene could be TRBD1 or TRBD2 (5 bases each). The germline V and J ends were trimmed by 3 bases and 5 bases, with 15 bases remaining between them. The CDR3 runs to 15 residues. In germline, CDR1 is SGHRS, CDR2 YFSETQ. The DNA for the CDR3 is TGCGCCAGCAGCTGGGGACGGAGAGCGAACAATGAGCAGTTCTTC. Translation gives CASSWGRRANNEQFF.

This clonotype was recorded at least ten times. This chain uses TRBV20-1 with TRBJ1-1, with no clear D. V was pared by 2 bases and J by 9 bases, with 10 bases between. The CDR3 has 11 residues. The V gene's germline CDR1 is DFQATT and CDR2 SNEGSKA (reference sequence). The CDR3 protein is CSARSVVQAFF. CDR3 bases: TGCAGTGCTAGAAGCGTAGTGCAAGCTTTCTTT.

This clonotype appeared many times. The chain uses TRBV5-8 and TRBJ2-3; TRBD2 agrees at 8 bases. CDR1 is SGHTS, CDR2 YDEGEE, per germline. The CDR3 totals 16 residues. V was clipped by 3 bases and J by 3 bases; unmatched bases: 9. The CDR3 DNA follows: TGTGCCAGCAGCTGGGTCGGGGTAGCGGGGACAGATACGCAGTATTTT. This translates into CASSWVGVAGTDTQYF.

For this clonotype: The junction differs from germline at one of its ends, possibly a read error. The CDR3 loop is CVSSIAASSGNTIYF. The CDR3 region has the DNA TGTGTCAGCAGCATTGCTGCAAGCTCTGGAAACACCATATATTTT. The V and J genes are TRBV28 and TRBJ1-3, with unresolved D. Per the germline V gene, CDR1 is MDHEN and CDR2 is SYDVKM. This CDR3 has 15 amino acids.

The V gene is TRBV5-1, the J gene TRBJ2-1, with TRBD2 matching over 11 bases. The J segment lost 0 bases and the V segment lost 3 bases, leaving 8 bases of the junction unmatched. The germline V gene has CDR1 SGHRS and CDR2 YFSETQ. The CDR3 spans 18 residues. The CDR3 nucleotides read TGCGCCAGCAGCTGGGGACTAGCGGTAACCCGCTCCTACAATGAGCAGTTCTTC. This sequence encodes CASSWGLAVTRSYNEQFF.

This clonotype was seen only a few times. The chain couples TRBV20-1 to TRBJ1-5, with D hard to call. Trimming shortened V by 4 bases and J by 0 bases, and 7 bases separated the two germline ends. The germline V gene has CDR1 DFQATT and CDR2 SNEGSKA (reference sequence). This CDR3 is built from 13 residues. The CDR3 region is CSAISDSNQPQHF. CDR3 nucleotide sequence: TGCAGTGCTATCAGCGATAGCAATCAGCCCCAGCATTTT.

The chain links TRBV29-1 to TRBJ2-2; 8 bases fit TRBD1. Germline CDR1 SQVTM, CDR2 ANQGSEA. The J segment lost 8 bases and the V segment lost 6 bases, leaving 8 bases of the junction unmatched. This CDR3 comprises 13 residues. The CDR3 sequence is CSVATGGIGELFF. The CDR3 DNA reads as TGCAGCGTAGCTACAGGGGGAATAGGGGAGCTGTTTTTT.

This clonotype was observed at least ten times. The chain has TRBV27 and TRBJ2-7; D unclear. Trimming pared 4 bases from V and 3 bases from J, leaving 7 bases between. This CDR3 comprises 12 residues. CDR1 is MNHEY and CDR2 is SMNVEV in the germline V gene (reference sequence). Here the CDR3 DNA reads TGTGCCAGCAGTTACAAGGGCTACGAGCAGTACTTC. This encodes CASSYKGYEQYF.

This clonotype was counted ten times or more. This chain links TRBV11-3 with TRBJ2-2; 12 nucleotides match TRBD1. The germline CDR1 and CDR2 sequences are SGHNT and YENEEA. The CDR3 contains 16 residues. The J segment lost 7 bases and the V segment lost 5 bases, leaving 8 bases of the junction unmatched. The CDR3 loop is CASSESGTGGFGELFF. As DNA, the CDR3 is TGTGCCAGCAGCGAATCCGGGACAGGGGGCTTCGGGGAGCTGTTTTTT.

The chain couples TRBV28 to TRBJ1-1; D uncertain. Germline CDR1 and CDR2: MDHEN and SYDVKM. The ends were cut back, 6 bases at V and 6 bases at J, with 17 bases in the middle. The CDR3 covers 14 residues. CDR3 protein: CASSPITELAEAFF. The CDR3, as DNA: TGTGCCAGCAGCCCCATTACCGAACTCGCTGAAGCTTTCTTT.